Here is one TCR beta chain with its context. This entry belongs to a study of blood T cell repertoires in COVID-19. Per germline, CDR1 SEHNR and CDR2 FQNEAQ (reference sequence). This CDR3 contains 17 residues. The V end was cut by 5 bases, the J end by 0 bases, with 20 bases between. Repertoires were generated with immunoSEQ multiplex PCR, while TCRdb's copy carries only in-frame clones and drops some. In the table there are almost 300,000 clones, over 85% of which are singletons. The sample comprised peripheral blood. This chain joins TRBV7-9 and TRBJ2-7; TRBD2 might be the D (7 bases). This TCR derives from a woman between 25 and 40 years old with COVID-19, enrolled during active disease. The CDR3 spells CASSPTVGGRFSYEQYF. For the CDR3, the DNA is TGTGCCAGCAGCCCTACCGTCGGGGGGCGATTCTCCTACGAGCAGTACTTC. Based on the CDR3 plus reference TRBV7-9 and TRBJ2-7, the full variable domain is DTGVSQNPRHKITKRGQNVTFRCDPISEHNRLYWYRQTLGQGPEFLTYFQNEAQLEKSRLLSDRFSAERPKGSFSTLEIQRTEQGDSAMYLCASSPTVGGRFSYEQYFGPGTRLTVT.